These 25 T cell receptor beta chains were sequenced from one sample in a study of blood T cells in healthy people across ages. Through a sample-barcoded 5' primer and a J-beta primer mix, a second PCR was run for about 6 to 12 cycles. TCRdb reanalysed the 5' RACE reads using MiXCR and keeps one entry per CDR3 protein. The sample lists more than 650,000 distinct CDR3 sequences, roughly 25% occurring once. This sample was shared with a second study, whose subject was T cells of mothers and their children.

The specimen was blood. The receptors shown here come from a boy younger than 18 in good health.

This clonotype was counted between two and nine times. V gene TRBV28 combines with J gene TRBJ1-5; 7 positions agree with TRBD1. This CDR3 comprises 15 residues. J lost 2 bases, V lost 6 bases, and 7 bases had no gene match. CDR1 MDHEN and CDR2 SYDVKM come from the germline V gene. The CDR3 reads CASRYHDRGNQPQHF. The CDR3 DNA is TGTGCCAGCAGGTATCATGACAGGGGCAATCAGCCCCAGCATTTT. The whole variable domain, remainder taken from reference TRBV28 and TRBJ1-5, is DVKVTQSSRYLVKRTGEKVFLECVQDMDHENMFWYRQDPGLGLRLIYFSYDVKMKEKGDIPEGYSVSREKKERFSLILESASTNQTSMYLCASRYHDRGNQPQHFGDGTRLSIL.

In this sample, this clonotype turned up a few times. The chain employs TRBV12-3 or TRBV12-4 and TRBJ1-2; D is perhaps TRBD1 (5 bases). There are 14 residues in the CDR3. The germline V and J ends were trimmed by 5 bases and 2 bases, with 12 bases remaining between them. The CDR3 DNA is TGTGCCAGCAGTCCGACGACAGTAAACTATGGCTACACCTTC. This codes for CASSPTTVNYGYTF.

The V and J genes are TRBV20-1 and TRBJ2-1; no firm D call. Per the germline V gene, CDR1 is DFQATT and CDR2 is SNEGSKA (reference sequence). V was clipped by 5 bases and J by 3 bases, with 14 bases between them. The CDR3 has 14 residues. The CDR3 sequence: CSAGSTQFYNEQFF. In DNA, the CDR3 is TGCAGTGCTGGCTCGACGCAGTTCTACAATGAGCAGTTCTTC.

The V gene is TRBV5-1, the J gene TRBJ1-2; no reliable D call. Trimming removed 0 bases from V and 6 bases from J, with 12 bases in between. Per the germline V gene, CDR1 is SGHRS and CDR2 is YFSETQ. The CDR3 is 14 amino acids. The CDR3 DNA reads as TGCGCCAGCAGCTTGGCCGAAGCGACGGATGGCTACACCTTC. It yields the protein CASSLAEATDGYTF.

This clonotype came up a few times. The chain carries TRBV5-1 and TRBJ2-1; D uncertain. The CDR3 is 13 amino acids. Germline CDR1 is SGHRS and CDR2 is YFSETQ. Between the trimmed V and J ends, which lost 0 bases and 9 bases, there was a span of 10 bases. The chain's CDR3 is CASSLGRTGEQFF. The CDR3 bases are TGCGCCAGCAGCTTGGGCCGAACTGGTGAGCAGTTCTTC.

This clonotype was found a few times. The rearrangement uses TRBV7-9 and TRBJ2-5; D is uncertain. The J call is doubtful: the DNA matches TRBJ2-7 better. CDR3 size: 13 residues. Germline CDR1 is SEHNR and CDR2 is FQNEAQ (reference sequence). In nucleotides, the CDR3 is TGTGCCAGCAGCTCCAGACCTGAGTACGAGCAGTACTTC. Protein: CASSSRPEYEQYF.

This clonotype was recorded a few times. The J gene is TRBJ2-3, the V gene TRBV6-2 or TRBV6-3; D call uncertain. Germline CDR1 is MNHEY and CDR2 is SVGEGT. Trimming took 4 bases from V and 5 from J, leaving 13 bases between them. The CDR3 extends over 14 amino acids. CDR3 region: CASSSLIDGDTQYF. The CDR3 DNA reads TGTGCCAGCAGTTCACTTATCGATGGAGATACGCAGTATTTT.

This clonotype was seen only a few times. This sequence joins TRBV23-1 and TRBJ2-2; TRBD2 agrees at 11 bases. Being an ORF, TRBV23-1 has a function that is uncertain. The ends lost 4 bases at V and 5 bases at J; junction bases unmatched: 6. This CDR3 is 16 amino acids long. CDR3 bases: TGCGCCAGCAGTCCTTCGACTAGCGGGGATACCGGGGAGCTGTTTTTT. This encodes CASSPSTSGDTGELFF.

The V and J genes are TRBV5-4 and TRBJ1-2, with D unresolved. CDR1 and CDR2 from the germline V gene are SGHNT and YYREEE (reference sequence). The V end was cut by 2 bases, the J end by 4 bases, with 12 bases between. The CDR3 runs 14 residues. The CDR3 coding sequence is TGTGCCAGCAGCTTCCGTGGCTTCGGCTATGGCTACACCTTC. Translation: CASSFRGFGYGYTF.

V is TRBV7-6 and J is TRBJ1-1, with D perhaps matching TRBD1 (6 bases). V was trimmed by 1 base and J by 8 bases, leaving 17 bases between them. Germline CDR1 is SGHVS and CDR2 is FNYEAQ. CDR3 length: 15 residues. CDR3 nucleotides: TGTGCCAGCAGCTTAGTTGGACAGTTAGGAACGGAAGCTTTCTTT. Translation: CASSLVGQLGTEAFF.

The rearrangement links TRBV25-1 to TRBJ2-7; a weak D match, TRBD1 (6 bases). CDR1 and CDR2 from the germline V gene are MGHDK and SYGVNS. The CDR3 runs 14 residues. Trimming pared 6 bases from V and 0 bases from J, leaving 12 bases between. CDR3 coding DNA: TGTGCCAGCAGATTCGGGACATTCTCCTACGAGCAGTACTTC. Its protein is CASRFGTFSYEQYF.

This clonotype was counted only a few times. This chain uses TRBV20-1 with TRBJ1-2; D is uncertain. The CDR3 runs to 13 residues. The V gene lost 7 bases and the J gene lost 8 bases, with 20 bases spanning the gap. The germline V gene encodes CDR1 DFQATT and CDR2 SNEGSKA (reference sequence). The CDR3 here is CSGRGNGFGGYTF. The CDR3 DNA is TGCAGTGGACGGGGAAATGGATTTGGAGGCTACACCTTC.

This CDR3 reads CASSLTTDGAKNIQYF. CDR3 DNA: TGTGCCAGCAGCTTAACGACGGACGGAGCCAAAAACATTCAGTACTTC. The chain recombines TRBV11-2 with TRBJ2-4; D uncertain. The CDR3 runs to 16 residues. Trimming removed 2 bases at V and 0 bases at J, with 11 bases between. The V gene's germline CDR1 is SGHAT and CDR2 FQNNGV.

The V gene is TRBV5-1, the J gene TRBJ1-2; D ambiguous. CDR1 is SGHRS and CDR2 is YFSETQ in the germline V gene. The CDR3 spans 14 residues. V was pared by 0 bases and J by 6 bases, with 12 bases between. CDR3 in DNA: TGCGCCAGCAGCTTGGTGGAGGCCTCCGATGGCTACACCTTC. Translating it yields CASSLVEASDGYTF.

In the case of this clonotype: The germline gene is not matched at one end of the junction; a read error may be the cause. The chain employs TRBV9 and TRBJ2-5, with 13 positions matching TRBD2. CDR1 is SGDLS, CDR2 YYNGEE, per germline. The CDR3 sequence is 16 residues long. The CDR3 region has the DNA TGTGCCGGCAGCGACCGACTAGCGGGGGGTACAGAGACCCAGTACTTC. Encoded protein: CAGSDRLAGGTETQYF.

This chain joins TRBV5-1 and TRBJ2-5, with no clear D. The DNA end lines up better with TRBJ2-7; the J call may be wrong. The CDR3 is 15 residues long. The germline V gene encodes CDR1 SGHRS and CDR2 YFSETQ. CDR3 bases: TGCGCCAGCAGCTTGGATCGCCTTTTCGACTACGAGCAGTACTTC. The encoded protein is CASSLDRLFDYEQYF.

In this sample, this clonotype turned up a few times. V usage is TRBV6-6 and J usage is TRBJ1-2, with D hard to call. Germline CDR1 reads MNHNY; CDR2 reads SVGAGI (reference sequence). V was clipped by 5 bases and J by 2 bases, with 12 bases between them. The CDR3 extends over 14 amino acids. The CDR3 loop is CASSPVGRNYGYTF. CDR3 coding DNA: TGTGCCAGCAGTCCGGTCGGACGAAACTATGGCTACACCTTC.

This clonotype was recorded at least ten times. The V and J genes are TRBV3-1 and TRBJ2-3; 9 bases match TRBD2. The germline V gene has CDR1 LGHDT and CDR2 YNNKEL (reference sequence). The CDR3 consists of 15 residues. J gave up 5 bases and V 4 bases, and 7 bases lay outside the gene matches. In nucleotides, the CDR3 is TGTGCCAGCAGCCCGTGGCGGGGGGGCGGAGATACGCAGTATTTT. This gives the protein CASSPWRGGGDTQYF.

The chain carries TRBV4-3 and TRBJ1-1, with D hard to call. Germline values: CDR1 LGHNA, CDR2 YSLEER. This CDR3 contains 14 residues. Trimming removed 1 base from V and 5 bases from J, with 11 bases in between. The CDR3 reads CASSQGSTGTEAFF. In DNA, the CDR3 is TGCGCCAGCAGCCAAGGGTCTACCGGAACTGAAGCTTTCTTT.

The chain combines TRBV12-3 or TRBV12-4 with TRBJ1-1, with a tentative D call TRBD1 (5 bases). The V gene lost 5 bases and the J gene lost 11 bases, with 21 bases spanning the gap. CDR3 length: 14 residues. The CDR3 DNA reads TGTGCCAGCAGTAAAAGAGGCAGGGAGGGCTCGGCTTTCTTT. It translates to CASSKRGREGSAFF.

The chain uses TRBV20-1 and TRBJ1-4; no clear D. Germline V gene lookup returns CDR1 DFQATT and CDR2 SNEGSKA (reference sequence). The ends were cut back, 2 bases at V and 1 base at J, with 5 bases in the middle. CDR3 length equals 13 residues. The CDR3 DNA sequence: TGCAGTGCTAGACTTGGAACTAATGAAAAACTGTTTTTT. It is translated as CSARLGTNEKLFF.

This clonotype has more than one count but fewer than ten. The chain links TRBV3-1 to TRBJ2-1; 7 positions match TRBD1. From germline, CDR1 is LGHDT and CDR2 YNNKEL (reference sequence). The CDR3 extends over 12 amino acids. With V trimmed by 7 bases and J by 9 bases, 6 bases remained unmatched. CDR3 bases: TGTGCCAGCATGGGGCAGGGGGTTGAGCAGTTCTTC. This sequence encodes CASMGQGVEQFF.

This sequence joins TRBV12-3 or TRBV12-4 and TRBJ2-2; TRBD2 matches 12 bases. CDR3 size: 18 residues. V lost 0 bases and J lost 2; bases outside the gene matches: 4. CDR3 loop: CASSLALAGGPNTGELFF. CDR3 sequence (DNA): TGTGCCAGCAGTTTAGCCCTAGCGGGGGGGCCAAACACCGGGGAGCTGTTTTTT.

V usage is TRBV28 and J usage is TRBJ2-7; 7 bases line up with TRBD1. In germline, CDR1 is MDHEN, CDR2 SYDVKM. The length of the CDR3 is 12 residues. Trimming took 7 bases from V and 2 from J; bases not matched to a gene: 2. The CDR3 is CASKGQTYEQYF. In nucleotides, the CDR3 is TGTGCCAGCAAGGGACAGACCTACGAGCAGTACTTC. The variable domain in full, with the rest retrieved from reference TRBV28 and TRBJ2-7, is DVKVTQSSRYLVKRTGEKVFLECVQDMDHENMFWYRQDPGLGLRLIYFSYDVKMKEKGDIPEGYSVSREKKERFSLILESASTNQTSMYLCASKGQTYEQYFGPGTRLTVT.

This clonotype was observed a few times. The chain joins TRBV4-1 to TRBJ2-7, with 8 bases fitting TRBD1. V lost 1 base, J lost 3 bases, and 8 bases stayed unmatched. Germline V gene data show CDR1 as MGHRA and CDR2 as YSYEKL. The CDR3 spans 16 residues. The CDR3 nucleotides read TGCGCCAGCAGCCAAGGCCGAGGACAGGGAAACTACGAGCAGTACTTC. It specifies CASSQGRGQGNYEQYF.